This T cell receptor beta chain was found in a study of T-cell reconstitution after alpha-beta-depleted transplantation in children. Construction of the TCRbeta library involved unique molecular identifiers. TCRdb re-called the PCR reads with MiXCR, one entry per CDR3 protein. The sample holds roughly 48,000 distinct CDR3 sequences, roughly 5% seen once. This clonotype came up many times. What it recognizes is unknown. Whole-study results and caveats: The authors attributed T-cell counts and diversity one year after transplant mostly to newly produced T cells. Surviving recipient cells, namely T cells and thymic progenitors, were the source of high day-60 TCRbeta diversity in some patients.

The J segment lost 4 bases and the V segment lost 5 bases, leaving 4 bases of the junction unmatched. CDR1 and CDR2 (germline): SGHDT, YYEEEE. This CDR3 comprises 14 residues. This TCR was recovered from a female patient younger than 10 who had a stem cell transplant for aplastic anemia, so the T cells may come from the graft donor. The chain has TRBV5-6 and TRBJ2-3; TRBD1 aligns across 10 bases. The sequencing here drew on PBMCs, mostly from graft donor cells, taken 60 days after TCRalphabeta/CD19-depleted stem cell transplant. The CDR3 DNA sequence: TGTGCCAGCAGTCCGGGACAGGGGTCAGATACGCAGTATTTT. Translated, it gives CASSPGQGSDTQYF.